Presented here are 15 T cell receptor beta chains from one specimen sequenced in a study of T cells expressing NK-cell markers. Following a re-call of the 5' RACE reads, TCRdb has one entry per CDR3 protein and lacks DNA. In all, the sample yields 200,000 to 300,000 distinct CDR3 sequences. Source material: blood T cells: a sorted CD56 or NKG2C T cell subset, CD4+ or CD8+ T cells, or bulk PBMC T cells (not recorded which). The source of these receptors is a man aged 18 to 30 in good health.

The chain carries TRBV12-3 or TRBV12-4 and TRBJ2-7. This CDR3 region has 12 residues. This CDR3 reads CASSLGPLEQYF.

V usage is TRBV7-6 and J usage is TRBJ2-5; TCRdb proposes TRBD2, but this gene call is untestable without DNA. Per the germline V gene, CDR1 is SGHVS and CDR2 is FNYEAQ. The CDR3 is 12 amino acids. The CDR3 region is CASSGHQETQYF. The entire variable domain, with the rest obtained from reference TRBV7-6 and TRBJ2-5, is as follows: GAGVSQSPRYKVTKRGQDVALRCDPISGHVSLYWYRQALGQGPEFLTYFNYEAQQDKSGLPNDRFSAERPEGSISTLTIQRTEQRDSAMYRCASSGHQETQYFGPGTRLLVL.

CDR3 in amino acids: CASSSPPDRAYGYTF. The chain has TRBV11-2 and TRBJ1-2; TCRdb reports TRBD1, a call that lacks DNA to check it against. The CDR3 has 15 residues. The V gene's germline CDR1 is SGHAT and CDR2 FQNNGV.

This chain's CDR3 is CASTQTPTRAVDTQYF. The chain employs TRBV6-4 and TRBJ2-3; TCRdb indicates TRBD2, and absent DNA this call remains unverified. Per the germline V gene, CDR1 is MRHNA and CDR2 is SNTAGT. The CDR3 covers 16 residues.

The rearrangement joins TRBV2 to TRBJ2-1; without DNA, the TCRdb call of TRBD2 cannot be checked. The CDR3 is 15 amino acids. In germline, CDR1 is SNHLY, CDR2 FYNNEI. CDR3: CASSALAGVGNEQFF.

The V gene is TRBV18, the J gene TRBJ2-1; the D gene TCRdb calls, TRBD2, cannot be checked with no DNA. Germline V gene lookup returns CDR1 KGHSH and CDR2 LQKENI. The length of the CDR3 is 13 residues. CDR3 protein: CASSPGAGDVQFF.

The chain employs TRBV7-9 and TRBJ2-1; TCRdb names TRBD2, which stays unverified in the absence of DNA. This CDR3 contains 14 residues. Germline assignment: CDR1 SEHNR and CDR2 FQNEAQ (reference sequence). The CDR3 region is CASNAGLAENEQFF. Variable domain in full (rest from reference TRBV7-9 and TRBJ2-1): DTGVSQNPRHKITKRGQNVTFRCDPISEHNRLYWYRQTLGQGPEFLTYFQNEAQLEKSRLLSDRFSAERPKGSFSTLEIQRTEQGDSAMYLCASNAGLAENEQFFGPGTRLTVL.

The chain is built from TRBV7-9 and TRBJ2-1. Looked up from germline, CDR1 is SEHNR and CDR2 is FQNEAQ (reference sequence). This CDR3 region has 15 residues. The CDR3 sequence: CASSFSGSGGNEQFF.

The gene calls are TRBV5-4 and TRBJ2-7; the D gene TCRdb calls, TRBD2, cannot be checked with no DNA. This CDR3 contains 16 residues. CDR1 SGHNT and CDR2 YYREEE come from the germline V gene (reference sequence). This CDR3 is CASSLRASGLPYEQYF.

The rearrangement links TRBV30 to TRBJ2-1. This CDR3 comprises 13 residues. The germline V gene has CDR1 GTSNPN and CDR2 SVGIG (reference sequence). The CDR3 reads CAWRGFGNNEQFF.

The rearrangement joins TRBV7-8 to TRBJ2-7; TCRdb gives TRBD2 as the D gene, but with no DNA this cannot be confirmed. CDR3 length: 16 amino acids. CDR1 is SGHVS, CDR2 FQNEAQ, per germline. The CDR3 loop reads CASSFRRLAQTYEQYF.

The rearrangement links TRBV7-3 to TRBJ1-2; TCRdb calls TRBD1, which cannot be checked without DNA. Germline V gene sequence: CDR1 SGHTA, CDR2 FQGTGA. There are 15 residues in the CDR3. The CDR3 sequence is CASSLTAGTGGGYTF.

CDR3 protein: CASSPGTGHNSPLHF. V is TRBV12-3 or TRBV12-4 and J is TRBJ1-6; TCRdb picks TRBD1, but there is no DNA to check that call. There are 15 residues in the CDR3.

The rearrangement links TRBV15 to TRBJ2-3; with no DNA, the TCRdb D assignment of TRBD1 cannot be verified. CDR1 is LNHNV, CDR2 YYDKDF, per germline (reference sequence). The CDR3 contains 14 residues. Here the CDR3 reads CATSTDRGTDTQYF.

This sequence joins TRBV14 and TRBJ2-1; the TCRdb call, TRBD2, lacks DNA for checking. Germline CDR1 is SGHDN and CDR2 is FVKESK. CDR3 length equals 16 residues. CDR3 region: CASSQVNQAGGSEQFF.